This T cell receptor (beta chain) is drawn from a study of low-dose radiotherapy and immunotherapy resistance in tumors. As for the study in general: Dosing for Cohort 2 consisted of 1 Gy per fraction every two weeks, reaching a total of 13 Gy over 26 weeks. The treatment that patients received was intravenous nivolumab 240 mg every two weeks plus ipilimumab 1 mg/kg every six weeks.

To note about this clonotype: No DNA is shown, since the ends of the CDR3 on it are uncertain; the CDR3 is the one TCRdb lists.

The CDR3 numbers 19 amino acids, ends counted. Germline V gives CDR1 MNHEY, CDR2 SMNVEV (reference sequence). Alpha- and beta-chain coverage of first-strand cDNA came from TRAV- and TRBV-specific primers. With a constant-region primer and a V-primer adapter, TCRs were subjected to 20 PCR cycles of amplification. In TCRdb, the reads were re-called with MiXCR into one record per CDR3 protein. In the table there are 54,000 or so distinct CDR3 sequences, around 27% of which are singletons. Time point reported: before trial treatment. Solid tumors that lacked tumor-infiltrating lymphocytes and were advanced were present in eligible patients.

The gene calls are TRBV27 and TRBJ2-2; the table assigns TRBD2, which was not confirmed against the DNA. The sequence came from a male donor with prostate cancer. The starting material was PBMCs, obtained before treatment. CDR3 residues: CASSSRTSGRATTGELFFF.